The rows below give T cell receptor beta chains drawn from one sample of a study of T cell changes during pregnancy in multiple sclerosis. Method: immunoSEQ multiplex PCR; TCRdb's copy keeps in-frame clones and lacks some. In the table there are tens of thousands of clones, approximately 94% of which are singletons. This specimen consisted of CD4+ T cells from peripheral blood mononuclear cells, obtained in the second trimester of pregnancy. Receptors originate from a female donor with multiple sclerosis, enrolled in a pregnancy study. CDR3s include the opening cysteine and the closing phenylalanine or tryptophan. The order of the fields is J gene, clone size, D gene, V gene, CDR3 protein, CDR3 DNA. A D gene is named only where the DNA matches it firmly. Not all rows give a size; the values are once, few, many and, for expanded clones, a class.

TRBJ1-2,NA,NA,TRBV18,CASSPFMGADGYTF,TGTGCCAGCTCACCATTTATGGGGGCGGATGGCTACACCTTC
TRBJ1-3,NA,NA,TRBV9,CASSVLGDRSGNTIYF,TGTGCCAGCAGCGTTTTGGGAGACCGCTCTGGAAACACCATATATTTT
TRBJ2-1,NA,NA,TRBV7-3,CASSLRADGNNEQFF,TGTGCCAGCAGCTTAAGGGCCGACGGAAACAATGAGCAGTTCTTC
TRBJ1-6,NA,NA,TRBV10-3,CAIKAAESNSPLHF,TGTGCCATCAAAGCGGCAGAAAGTAATTCACCCCTCCACTTT
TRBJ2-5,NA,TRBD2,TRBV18,CASSPPVLAAETQYF,TGTGCCAGCTCACCACCTGTACTAGCGGCCGAGACCCAGTACTTC
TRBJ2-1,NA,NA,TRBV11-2,CASSAGFEQFF,TGTGCCAGCAGCGCAGGGTTTGAGCAGTTCTTC
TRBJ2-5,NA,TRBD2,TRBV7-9,CASSLGTSGALETQYF,TGTGCCAGCAGCTTAGGGACTAGCGGGGCCCTGGAGACCCAGTACTTC
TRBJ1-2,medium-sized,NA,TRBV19,CATTDRTGGYTF,TGTGCCACCACCGACAGGACGGGGGGCTACACCTTC
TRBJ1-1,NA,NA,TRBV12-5,CASGAGNVNTEAFF,TGTGCTAGTGGCGCAGGGAACGTGAACACTGAAGCTTTCTTT
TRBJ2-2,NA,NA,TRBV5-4,CASSFGTGSRTGELFF,TGTGCCAGCAGCTTCGGGACTGGGAGTAGGACCGGGGAGCTGTTTTTT
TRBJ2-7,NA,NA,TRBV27,CASSEAVKSLEQYF,TGTGCCAGCTCGGAGGCCGTTAAATCCCTCGAGCAGTACTTC
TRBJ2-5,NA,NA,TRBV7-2,CASRLSGPTRGETQYF,TGTGCCAGCAGACTCAGCGGGCCCACTCGGGGAGAGACCCAGTACTTC
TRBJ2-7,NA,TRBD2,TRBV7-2,CASSLRTSGVTTSYEQYF,TGTGCCAGCAGCCTCCGCACTAGCGGGGTGACAACCTCCTACGAGCAGTACTTC
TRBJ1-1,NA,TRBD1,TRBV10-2,CASSHRGNSDTEAFF,TGCGCCAGCAGCCACAGGGGGAATAGCGACACTGAAGCTTTCTTT
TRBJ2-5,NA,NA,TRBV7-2,CASSKRGVQETQYF,TGTGCCAGCAGCAAACGGGGAGTCCAAGAGACCCAGTACTTC
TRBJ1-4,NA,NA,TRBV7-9,CASSLARALREKLFF,TGTGCCAGCAGCTTAGCGAGGGCGTTAAGGGAAAAACTGTTTTTT
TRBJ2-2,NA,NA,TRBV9,CASTQGGKNTGELFF,TGTGCCAGCACCCAGGGGGGAAAGAACACCGGGGAGCTGTTTTTT
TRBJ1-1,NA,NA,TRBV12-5,CASGLVRISVGPNTEAFF,TGTGCTAGTGGTTTGGTACGCATCTCCGTGGGGCCGAACACTGAAGCTTTCTTT
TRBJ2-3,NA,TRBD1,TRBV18,CASSQAGTGRADTQYF,TGTGCCAGCTCACAAGCCGGGACAGGTCGCGCGGATACGCAGTATTTT
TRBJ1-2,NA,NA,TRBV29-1,CSAWDNGYTF,TGCAGCGCCTGGGACAACGGCTACACCTTC
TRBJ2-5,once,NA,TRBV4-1,CASSQAGPQETQYF,TGCGCCAGCAGCCAGGCGGGACCCCAAGAGACCCAGTACTTC
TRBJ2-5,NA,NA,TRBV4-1,CASSQALRETQYF,TGCGCCAGCAGCCAAGCCCTTCGGGAGACCCAGTACTTC
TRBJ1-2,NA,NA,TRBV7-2,CASSSQEKGETF,TGTGCCAGCAGCTCGCAGGAGAAGGGAGAAACCTTC
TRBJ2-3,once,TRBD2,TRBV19,CASTMEAGRADTQYF,TGTGCCAGTACCATGGAAGCGGGGAGGGCAGATACGCAGTATTTT
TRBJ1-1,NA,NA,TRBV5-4,CASSLSQGRTEAFF,TGTGCCAGCAGCTTGAGTCAGGGTAGAACTGAAGCTTTCTTT
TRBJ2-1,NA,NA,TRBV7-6,CASSPTTIHEQFF,TGTGCCAGCAGCCCCACGACAATCCATGAGCAGTTCTTC
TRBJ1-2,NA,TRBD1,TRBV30,CAWGTARYTF,TGTGCCTGGGGGACAGCTCGCTACACCTTC
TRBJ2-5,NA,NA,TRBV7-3,CASSPGTIETQYF,TGTGCCAGCAGCCCGGGGACAATAGAGACCCAGTACTTC
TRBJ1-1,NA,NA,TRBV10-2,CASSEQVNLEAFF,TGCGCCAGCAGTGAACAGGTAAACCTTGAAGCTTTCTTT
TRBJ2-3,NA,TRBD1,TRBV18,CASSPFTGQGGF,TGTGCCAGCTCACCTTTCACTGGACAGGGTGGATTT
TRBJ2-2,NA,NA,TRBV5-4,CASSGQGRDTGELFF,TGTGCCAGCAGCGGGCAGGGTAGGGACACCGGGGAGCTGTTTTTT
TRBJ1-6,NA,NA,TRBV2,CASSDEGLPNSPLHF,TGTGCCAGCAGTGATGAGGGTCTCCCCAATTCACCCCTCCACTTT
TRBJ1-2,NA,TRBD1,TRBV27,CASSLLGQGTKGYTF,TGTGCCAGCAGTTTATTAGGACAGGGTACTAAGGGCTACACCTTC
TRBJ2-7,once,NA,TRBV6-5,CASRVTVSYEQYF,TGTGCCAGCAGGGTAACAGTCTCCTACGAGCAGTACTTC
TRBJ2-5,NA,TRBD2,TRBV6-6,CASRTSGEQETQYF,TGTGCCAGCAGGACTAGCGGGGAGCAAGAGACCCAGTACTTC
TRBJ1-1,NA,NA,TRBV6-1,CASSEALPRRVPNTEAFF,TGTGCCAGCAGTGAAGCGCTTCCCCGGAGGGTTCCGAACACTGAAGCTTTCTTT
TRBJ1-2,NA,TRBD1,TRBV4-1,CASSRARQGGGYTF,TGCGCCAGCAGCCGAGCTAGACAGGGTGGTGGCTACACCTTC
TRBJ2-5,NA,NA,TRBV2,CASMRRLQETQYF,TGTGCCAGCATGAGGAGGCTCCAAGAGACCCAGTACTTC
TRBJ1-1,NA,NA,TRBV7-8,CASSHRNTEAFF,TGTGCCAGCAGCCACAGGAACACTGAAGCTTTCTTT
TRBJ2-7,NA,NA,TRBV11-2,CASTGDRYEQYF,TGTGCCAGCACAGGGGACCGCTACGAGCAGTACTTC
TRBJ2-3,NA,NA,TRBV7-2,CASSSQTDTQYF,TGTGCCAGCAGCTCGCAGACAGATACGCAGTATTTT
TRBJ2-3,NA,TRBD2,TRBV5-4,CASSLGGGPVDTQYF,TGTGCCAGCAGCTTGGGCGGGGGGCCAGTGGATACGCAGTATTTT
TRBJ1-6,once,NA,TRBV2,CASSEARGNSPLHF,TGTGCCAGCAGTGAAGCTCGGGGGAATTCACCCCTCCACTTT
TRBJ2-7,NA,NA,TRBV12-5,CASGALAGTAYEQYF,TGTGCTAGTGGGGCTTTAGCGGGGACAGCCTACGAGCAGTACTTC
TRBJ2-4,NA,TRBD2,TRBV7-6,CASSLGGVGESQYF,TGTGCCAGCAGCTTGGGGGGGGTTGGGGAATCCCAGTACTTC
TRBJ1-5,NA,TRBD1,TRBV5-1,CASSPEGDRVFRQPQHF,TGCGCCAGCAGCCCCGAGGGGGACAGGGTTTTTCGGCAGCCCCAGCATTTT
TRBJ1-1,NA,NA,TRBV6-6,CASSDPPRGAEAFF,TGTGCCAGCAGCGACCCCCCCCGGGGAGCTGAAGCTTTCTTT
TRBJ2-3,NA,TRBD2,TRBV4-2,CASSQEPTRGVRDTQYF,TGTGCCAGCAGCCAAGAACCCACCCGGGGGGTTAGAGATACGCAGTATTTT
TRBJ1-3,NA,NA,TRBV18,CASSPDRSSGNTIYF,TGTGCCAGCTCACCCGACAGGAGCTCTGGAAACACCATATATTTT
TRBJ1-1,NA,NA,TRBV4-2,CASSLTGARATYTEAFF,TGTGCCAGCAGCCTTACTGGCGCGAGGGCAACATACACTGAAGCTTTCTTT
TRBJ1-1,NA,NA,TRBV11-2,CASSFGLRNTEAFF,TGTGCCAGCAGCTTCGGACTTAGAAACACTGAAGCTTTCTTT
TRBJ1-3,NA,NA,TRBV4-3,CASSQAHPGLVSGNTIYF,TGCGCCAGCAGCCAAGCCCACCCTGGACTGGTCTCTGGAAACACCATATATTTT
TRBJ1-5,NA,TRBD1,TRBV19,CASSNMAGGTNQPQHF,TGTGCCAGTAGTAATATGGCAGGGGGCACAAATCAGCCCCAGCATTTT